Shown below are 25 T cell receptor beta chains from a single sample sequenced in a study of T cells in Graves' hyperthyroidism and ophthalmopathy. The TCR beta CDR3 regions underwent amplification using RNA transcripts as the source. First-round RT-PCR targeting the TCR CDR3 was performed with the HTBI primer set. From the multiplex PCR reads, TCRdb called clonotypes with MiXCR, one entry per CDR3 protein. Of under 550,000 distinct CDR3 sequences listed, approximately 15% were seen once; the top ten hold 5% to 6.5%. Specimen: blood. The receptors here all came from a woman between 18 and 29 years old with Graves' hyperthyroidism.

The gene calls are TRBV19 and TRBJ2-1, with 8 bases that match TRBD2. Germline CDR1 LNHDA, CDR2 SQIVND (reference sequence). J was trimmed by 9 bases and V by 1 base; bases with no gene match: 5. The CDR3 length is 14 residues. The DNA for the CDR3 is TGTGCCAGTAGTATAGCGGGAGGGCCGGGTGAGCAGTTCTTC. It codes for CASSIAGGPGEQFF.

The table lists this clonotype with many counts. This chain links TRBV5-5 with TRBJ2-7, with D hard to call. Germline V gene data show CDR1 as SGHKS and CDR2 as YYEKEE (reference sequence). The CDR3 has 14 residues. V shed 1 base and J shed 3 bases, with 11 bases lying between them. The CDR3 reads CASSLSSIDYEQYF. The DNA for the CDR3 is TGTGCCAGCAGCTTGTCTTCCATCGACTACGAGCAGTACTTC.

The chain joins TRBV29-1 to TRBJ2-1, with TRBD2 matching 13 bases. The CDR3 runs to 17 residues. The junction had 3 bases not matched to a gene; V was cut back by 0 bases and J by 1 base. Germline assignment: CDR1 SQVTM and CDR2 ANQGSEA. CDR3 region: CSVEELAGGQSYNEQFF. The CDR3 DNA follows: TGCAGCGTTGAAGAACTAGCGGGAGGGCAATCCTACAATGAGCAGTTCTTC.

This clonotype came up a few times. V usage is TRBV6-1 and J usage is TRBJ2-7, with D maybe TRBD1 (6 bases). The V end was cut by 5 bases, the J end by 2 bases, with 13 bases between. The germline V gene encodes CDR1 MNHNS and CDR2 SASEGT. The CDR3 runs to 14 residues. CDR3 nucleotides: TGTGCCAGCAGTCTAATGGGGGCCGCCTACGAGCAGTACTTC. Translation: CASSLMGAAYEQYF.

This clonotype was observed a handful of times. The chain uses TRBV19 and TRBJ2-2, with D hard to call. The CDR3 extends over 12 amino acids. Trimming took off 0 bases at V and 8 bases at J, with 4 bases between the two ends. Germline CDR1 is LNHDA and CDR2 is SQIVND (reference sequence). CDR3 bases: TGTGCCAGTAGTATAGATCGTGGGGAGCTGTTTTTT. Translated: CASSIDRGELFF.

The sample holds many counts of this clonotype. This chain connects TRBV20-1 to TRBJ1-5; D ambiguous. The CDR3 consists of 14 residues. Trimming removed 2 bases at V and 2 bases at J, with 10 bases between. Germline loops: CDR1 DFQATT, CDR2 SNEGSKA (reference sequence). CDR3 DNA sequence: TGCAGTGCTAGACCGGGGAACGGCAATCAGCCCCAGCATTTT. Protein: CSARPGNGNQPQHF.

In its sample, this clonotype was seen many times. This chain links TRBV12-3 or TRBV12-4 with TRBJ2-7; a weak D match, TRBD1 (7 bases). CDR3 length: 14 residues. V dropped 5 bases and J dropped 3 bases, with 14 bases sitting between them. CDR3 in DNA: TGTGCCAGCAGTGGCGGGACAGCTCTCTACGAGCAGTACTTC. This gives the protein CASSGGTALYEQYF.

This clonotype was seen a few times. This chain joins TRBV7-8 and TRBJ1-5, with D hard to call. Germline V lookup: CDR1 SGHVS, CDR2 FQNEAQ. There are 15 residues in the CDR3. Trimming cost V 4 bases and J 4 bases, with 14 bases left between them. The CDR3: CASSSIGLGNQPQHF. CDR3 coding DNA: TGTGCCAGCAGCTCTATTGGGTTGGGGAATCAGCCCCAGCATTTT. The full variable domain, its missing parts supplied by reference TRBV7-8 and TRBJ1-5, is GAGVSQSPRYKVAKRGQDVALRCDPISGHVSLFWYQQALGQGPEFLTYFQNEAQLDKSGLPSDRFFAERPEGSVSTLKIQRTQQEDSAVYLCASSSIGLGNQPQHFGDGTRLSIL.

In this sample, this clonotype turned up a few times. The chain joins TRBV19 to TRBJ2-1, with D maybe TRBD2 (5 bases). The V gene lost 3 bases and the J gene lost 2 bases, with 14 bases spanning the gap. Germline V gives CDR1 LNHDA, CDR2 SQIVND (reference sequence). The CDR3 runs 16 residues. The CDR3 region is CASSMETNGAYNEQFF. The DNA of the CDR3 is TGTGCCAGTAGTATGGAAACCAACGGGGCCTACAATGAGCAGTTCTTC.

V and J are TRBV3-1 and TRBJ1-6; no firm D call. Germline assignment: CDR1 LGHDT and CDR2 YNNKEL (reference sequence). The CDR3 spans 13 residues. Trimming removed 5 bases from V and 8 bases from J, with 10 bases in between. In DNA form, the CDR3 reads TGTGCCAGCAGCGGTGACAATCATTCACCCCTCCACTTT. It encodes CASSGDNHSPLHF.

CDR3 sequence: CASSLTVYNEQFF. The DNA for the CDR3 is TGTGCCAGCAGCCTGACGGTATACAATGAGCAGTTCTTC. The chain recombines TRBV7-6 with TRBJ2-1; D call uncertain. V was trimmed by 5 bases and J by 4 bases, leaving 9 bases between them. Looked up from germline, CDR1 is SGHVS and CDR2 is FNYEAQ. This CDR3 has 13 residues.

This clonotype was detected ten times or more. The chain couples TRBV20-1 to TRBJ2-1, with 9 bases that match TRBD2. The J segment lost 2 bases and the V segment lost 0 bases, leaving 2 bases of the junction unmatched. Germline-derived CDR1 and CDR2 are DFQATT and SNEGSKA (reference sequence). CDR3 size: 15 residues. The CDR3 region is CSARDGTSPYNEQFF. The CDR3 DNA is TGCAGTGCTAGAGATGGGACTAGCCCCTACAATGAGCAGTTCTTC.

In this sample, this clonotype turned up many times. The V gene is TRBV28, the J gene TRBJ2-3, with 7 bases aligning to TRBD1. The CDR3 extends over 14 amino acids. The V segment lost 7 bases and the J segment 1 base; nucleotides outside the gene matches: 5. The germline V gene has CDR1 MDHEN and CDR2 SYDVKM. The CDR3 nucleotides are TGTGCCAGCAACCCAGGACAGGGCACAGATACGCAGTATTTT. Protein: CASNPGQGTDTQYF. Based on the CDR3 plus reference TRBV28 and TRBJ2-3, the full variable domain is DVKVTQSSRYLVKRTGEKVFLECVQDMDHENMFWYRQDPGLGLRLIYFSYDVKMKEKGDIPEGYSVSREKKERFSLILESASTNQTSMYLCASNPGQGTDTQYFGPGTRLTVL.

This clonotype occurred many times. The V and J genes are TRBV4-3 and TRBJ2-1, with 12 bases matching TRBD2. The J segment lost 3 bases and the V segment lost 1 base, leaving 13 bases of the junction unmatched. The CDR3 totals 20 residues. In germline, CDR1 is LGHNA, CDR2 YSLEER. The CDR3 loop is CASSQGLWVTSGRFYNEQFF. CDR3 bases: TGCGCCAGCAGCCAAGGTTTGTGGGTTACTAGCGGGAGGTTCTACAATGAGCAGTTCTTC.

This clonotype has at least ten counts. The V call is TRBV2, the J call TRBJ1-5; the D is unclear. The germline V gene encodes CDR1 SNHLY and CDR2 FYNNEI. V lost 4 bases to trimming and J lost 5 bases, with 15 bases between them. The CDR3 is 15 residues long. The CDR3 here is CASSVAEGPYQPQHF. The CDR3 DNA is TGTGCCAGCAGTGTGGCCGAGGGTCCCTATCAGCCCCAGCATTTT. The full variable domain, with the rest looked up from reference TRBV2 and TRBJ1-5, is EPEVTQTPSHQVTQMGQEVILRCVPISNHLYFYWYRQILGQKVEFLVSFYNNEISEKSEIFDDQFSVERPDGSNFTLKIRSTKLEDSAMYFCASSVAEGPYQPQHFGDGTRLSIL.

This clonotype was observed many times. The V and J genes are TRBV6-1 and TRBJ2-1; 10 nucleotides agree with TRBD2. The CDR3 extends over 13 amino acids. The germline V gene has CDR1 MNHNS and CDR2 SASEGT. Trimming took 5 bases from V and 13 from J; bases not matched to a gene: 8. CDR3 sequence reads: CASSSLAGDPQFF. Here the CDR3 DNA reads TGTGCCAGCAGTTCCCTAGCGGGAGATCCCCAGTTCTTC.

This clonotype was picked up one time. The chain joins TRBV6-2 or TRBV6-3 to TRBJ1-2, with 9 bases matching TRBD1. The CDR3 is 16 amino acids. The V segment lost 7 bases and the J segment 3 bases; nucleotides outside the gene matches: 12. Germline CDR1 and CDR2: MNHEY and SVGEGT. The CDR3 sequence is CASNPTGGEADYGYTF. The CDR3 bases are TGTGCCAGCAACCCTACAGGGGGCGAAGCTGACTATGGCTACACCTTC.

In its sample, this clonotype was seen many times. The chain uses TRBV12-3 or TRBV12-4 and TRBJ1-4; possibly TRBD1 for D (5 bases). This CDR3 region has 15 residues. V lost 5 bases to trimming and J lost 0 bases, with 10 bases between them. The CDR3 reads CASSLKTATNEKLFF. DNA for the CDR3: TGTGCCAGCAGTCTCAAGACAGCAACTAATGAAAAACTGTTTTTT.

This clonotype was seen ten or more times. The chain couples TRBV28 to TRBJ2-4; D is undetermined. Trimming stripped 5 bases from V and 5 bases from J, with 4 bases between. CDR3 length equals 11 residues. Germline-derived CDR1 and CDR2 are MDHEN and SYDVKM. The CDR3: CASSTENIQYF. The CDR3 region has the DNA TGTGCCAGCAGTACCGAAAACATTCAGTACTTC.

The table lists this clonotype with a few counts. V gene TRBV5-1 combines with J gene TRBJ2-5, with 8 bases matching TRBD2. The CDR3 is 16 residues long. Germline loops: CDR1 SGHRS, CDR2 YFSETQ. V lost 0 bases to trimming and J lost 2 bases; unmatched junction nucleotides: 6. CDR3 in amino acids: CASSLGRVAGQETQYF. The CDR3 DNA reads as TGCGCCAGCAGCTTGGGTCGAGTAGCGGGACAAGAGACCCAGTACTTC.

V usage is TRBV4-1 and J usage is TRBJ2-7, with 10 positions matching TRBD2. J was trimmed by 4 bases and V by 2 bases; bases with no gene match: 8. The CDR3 sequence is 16 residues long. From germline, CDR1 is MGHRA and CDR2 YSYEKL. CDR3 nucleotides: TGCGCCAGCAGCCAACCGGGACTAGCGAGATGGTACGAGCAGTACTTC. This translates into CASSQPGLARWYEQYF.

In its sample, this clonotype was seen many times. The chain employs TRBV5-1 and TRBJ1-1; tentative D call: TRBD1 (5 bases). The germline CDR1 and CDR2 sequences are SGHRS and YFSETQ. This CDR3 has 15 amino acids. V lost 2 bases to trimming and J lost 0 bases, with 11 bases between them. The CDR3 protein is CASSFSSGLNTEAFF. The CDR3 nucleotides are TGCGCCAGCAGCTTCTCCTCAGGGTTGAACACTGAAGCTTTCTTT.

This clonotype was seen repeatedly, ten times or more. The J gene is TRBJ2-7, the V gene TRBV28; D may be TRBD2 (6 bases). The CDR3 consists of 13 residues. V shed 3 bases and J shed 5 bases, with 11 bases lying between them. Germline loops: CDR1 MDHEN, CDR2 SYDVKM. The CDR3 loop is CASSFTGLDEQYF. The CDR3 coding sequence is TGTGCCAGCAGTTTCACGGGACTTGACGAGCAGTACTTC.

This clonotype was found many times. The chain carries TRBV20-1 and TRBJ2-7; 14 positions agree with TRBD2. V was clipped by 5 bases and J by 0 bases; unmatched bases: 3. The CDR3 loop spans 15 amino acids. Germline-derived CDR1 and CDR2 are DFQATT and SNEGSKA (reference sequence). The CDR3 nucleotides read TGCAGTGCTCGAGGGACTAGCGGGAGCTCCTACGAGCAGTACTTC. Translated, it gives CSARGTSGSSYEQYF.

This chain connects TRBV20-1 to TRBJ2-1; 13 bases align to TRBD2. V was clipped by 3 bases and J by 9 bases; unmatched bases: 8. Germline V lookup: CDR1 DFQATT, CDR2 SNEGSKA (reference sequence). The CDR3 is 15 amino acids. The CDR3 sequence: CSASGGLAGSVEQFF. CDR3 in DNA: TGCAGTGCTAGTGGGGGACTAGCGGGATCTGTTGAGCAGTTCTTC.